The 20 T cell receptor beta chains below were found in one sample sequenced in a study of T cells in Graves' hyperthyroidism and ophthalmopathy. Amplification yielded TCR beta CDR3 regions, with RNA transcripts as the source. HTBI primers were the set used in a first-round RT-PCR of the TCR CDR3. TCRdb used MiXCR to reprocess the multiplex PCR reads, holding one entry per CDR3 protein. The table has 300,000 to 450,000 distinct CDR3 sequences, about 15% seen once. The sequenced sample was blood. Receptor source: a woman in her sixties with Graves' hyperthyroidism.

The genes are TRBV7-8 and TRBJ1-4; unclear D gene. V was clipped by 5 bases and J by 8 bases, with 15 bases between them. The CDR3 consists of 14 residues. Germline V gene lookup returns CDR1 SGHVS and CDR2 FQNEAQ. The CDR3 loop reads CASSPGRYEEKLFF. The CDR3 coding sequence is TGTGCCAGCAGCCCGGGGAGATATGAGGAAAAACTGTTTTTT.

The V gene is TRBV19, the J gene TRBJ1-1; D not resolved. The CDR3 is 14 amino acids. V lost 6 bases and J 6 bases, leaving 17 bases between the germline ends. Looked up from germline, CDR1 is LNHDA and CDR2 is SQIVND (reference sequence). Written as DNA, the CDR3 is TGTGCCAGTAGCAGACCCCGCAATAGAGCTGAAGCTTTCTTT. Protein: CASSRPRNRAEAFF.

This clonotype was counted many times. The J gene is TRBJ2-7, the V gene TRBV28; D may be TRBD1 (5 bases). CDR1 and CDR2 (germline): MDHEN, SYDVKM. V gave up 10 bases and J gave up 2 bases, with 12 bases separating them. The CDR3 runs 12 residues. CDR3 in amino acids: CATQGHPYEQYF. CDR3 coding DNA: TGTGCCACCCAGGGTCATCCCTACGAGCAGTACTTC.

The table lists this clonotype with a few counts. V and J are TRBV19 and TRBJ1-2; D perhaps matches TRBD1 (6 bases). V was pared by 2 bases and J by 2 bases, with 9 bases between. CDR3 size: 14 residues. CDR1 is LNHDA and CDR2 is SQIVND in the germline V gene (reference sequence). CDR3 DNA: TGTGCCAGTAGTATAAGGGGGACGAACTATGGCTACACCTTC. Protein product: CASSIRGTNYGYTF.

In its sample, this clonotype was seen many times. This rearrangement joins TRBV6-1 to TRBJ2-7; 10 nucleotides line up with TRBD2. The CDR3 is 16 residues long. The V and J ends lost 5 bases and 6 bases, in that order; junction bases with no gene match: 13. Germline V gives CDR1 MNHNS, CDR2 SASEGT. In DNA, the CDR3 is TGTGCCAGCAGTCTAACCTTTGGGACTAGCGCAGCCGAGCAGTACTTC. This translates into CASSLTFGTSAAEQYF.

This clonotype was found many times. The rearrangement uses TRBV20-1 and TRBJ2-3, with 7 bases lining up with TRBD1. This CDR3 contains 13 residues. Germline-derived CDR1 and CDR2 are DFQATT and SNEGSKA (reference sequence). J lost 5 bases, V lost 5 bases, and 7 bases had no gene match. CDR3: CSARWTGGDTQYF. For the CDR3, the DNA is TGCAGTGCTCGTTGGACAGGTGGAGATACGCAGTATTTT.

This clonotype was seen repeatedly, ten times or more. The genes are TRBV3-1 and TRBJ1-6, with 10 bases fitting TRBD1. V shed 1 base, J shed 9 bases, and the junction held 9 bases outside the gene matches. This CDR3 has 17 amino acids. The germline V gene has CDR1 LGHDT and CDR2 YNNKEL (reference sequence). The CDR3 bases are TGTGCCAGCAGCCAAGCGCCCGGGACAGGGGTTGGTTCACCCCTCCACTTT. Residues: CASSQAPGTGVGSPLHF.

This clonotype was counted at least ten times. This rearrangement joins TRBV11-2 to TRBJ1-5, with D hard to call. The CDR3 is made up of 13 amino acids. The germline gives CDR1 SGHAT, CDR2 FQNNGV. V lost 0 bases and J 7 bases, leaving 7 bases between the germline ends. CDR3 sequence: CASSLEATQPQHF. CDR3 sequence (DNA): TGTGCCAGCAGCTTAGAAGCTACCCAGCCCCAGCATTTT.

The chain is built from TRBV3-1 and TRBJ1-2; 10 positions match TRBD1. CDR3 size: 16 residues. CDR1 is LGHDT, CDR2 YNNKEL, per germline (reference sequence). Trimming removed 4 bases from V and 4 bases from J; junction bases left unmatched: 9. Here the CDR3 reads CASSRDRGSRSYGYTF. DNA for the CDR3: TGTGCCAGCAGCCGGGACAGGGGCTCCCGTAGCTATGGCTACACCTTC.

This clonotype was picked up many times. This sequence joins TRBV6-1 and TRBJ1-2, with TRBD1 matching over 9 bases. After removal of 6 bases from V and 8 bases from J, the junction contained 4 bases not matched to a gene. The CDR3 loop spans 12 amino acids. The germline V gene encodes CDR1 MNHNS and CDR2 SASEGT. The chain's CDR3 is CASSRTGEGYTF. The CDR3, as DNA: TGTGCCAGCAGCAGGACAGGGGAAGGCTACACCTTC.

This clonotype was seen many times. The CDR3 loop is CASSPRQGGYNEQFF. CDR3 nucleotide sequence: TGTGCCAGCAGCCCAAGACAGGGCGGCTACAATGAGCAGTTCTTC. The gene calls are TRBV7-3 and TRBJ2-1, with 7 bases matching TRBD1. Germline lookup yields CDR1 SGHTA and CDR2 FQGTGA. The CDR3 is made up of 15 amino acids. V shed 5 bases and J 3 bases; nucleotides not matched to a gene: 7.

This chain uses TRBV30 with TRBJ2-1; the D gene is possibly TRBD2 (7 bases). V lost 4 bases to trimming and J lost 9 bases, with 22 bases between them. In germline, CDR1 is GTSNPN, CDR2 SVGIG (reference sequence). CDR3 length: 15 residues. DNA for the CDR3: TGTGCCTGGACCGAGGCGGGGGCCCTCGACGGTGAGCAGTTCTTC. Amino acid sequence: CAWTEAGALDGEQFF. The whole variable domain, remainder taken from reference TRBV30 and TRBJ2-1, is SQTIHQWPATLVQPVGSPLSLECTVEGTSNPNLYWYRQAAGRGLQLLFYSVGIGQISSEVPQNLSASRPQDRQFILSSKKLLLSDSGFYLCAWTEAGALDGEQFFGPGTRLTVL.

This clonotype was seen at least ten times. The V call is TRBV20-1, the J call TRBJ2-5; TRBD1 aligns across 8 bases. CDR3 length equals 14 residues. Per the germline V gene, CDR1 is DFQATT and CDR2 is SNEGSKA (reference sequence). Germline trimming cut 5 bases from V and 5 bases from J; bases unmatched to any gene: 10. The CDR3 here is CSAWGDRSYETQYF. The CDR3 DNA follows: TGCAGTGCTTGGGGGGACAGGTCGTACGAGACCCAGTACTTC.

This clonotype was detected ten times or more. The chain links TRBV6-1 to TRBJ2-7; 8 nucleotides align to TRBD1. The CDR3 totals 19 residues. CDR1 and CDR2 from the germline V gene are MNHNS and SASEGT. Trimming cost V 7 bases and J 0 bases; bases outside gene matches: 20. DNA for the CDR3: TGTGCCAGCACCACAACGATGGGGACAGGCCGAATTAGCTCCTACGAGCAGTACTTC. Its translation: CASTTTMGTGRISSYEQYF.

This chain links TRBV5-1 with TRBJ2-2; 7 bases are shared with TRBD1. CDR3 length: 13 residues. V lost 4 bases, J lost 10 bases, and 7 bases stayed unmatched. Germline values: CDR1 SGHRS, CDR2 YFSETQ. The chain's CDR3 is CASSRDSLEELFF. The DNA for the CDR3 is TGCGCCAGCAGCCGGGACAGCCTTGAGGAGCTGTTTTTT. The whole variable domain, remainder taken from reference TRBV5-1 and TRBJ2-2, is KAGVTQTPRYLIKTRGQQVTLSCSPISGHRSVSWYQQTPGQGLQFLFEYFSETQRNKGNFPGRFSGRQFSNSRSEMNVSTLELGDSALYLCASSRDSLEELFFGEGSRLTVL.

This clonotype was seen many times. The rearrangement uses TRBV5-1 and TRBJ2-5; TRBD2 matches 9 bases. There are 16 residues in the CDR3. Germline lookup yields CDR1 SGHRS and CDR2 YFSETQ. V was clipped by 0 bases and J by 2 bases; unmatched bases: 5. The CDR3 region has the DNA TGCGCCAGCAGCTTGGCTCCGGCGGGAGGGCAAGAGACCCAGTACTTC. It yields the protein CASSLAPAGGQETQYF.

This clonotype turned up a few times. This chain joins TRBV27 and TRBJ1-5, with 7 bases identical to TRBD1. V dropped 5 bases and J dropped 8; count of bases not matched to a gene: 9. CDR1 MNHEY and CDR2 SMNVEV come from the germline V gene (reference sequence). The CDR3 spans 14 residues. CDR3 coding DNA: TGTGCCAGCAGTCCACGCAGGGGGAGAAAGCCCCAGCATTTT. Protein: CASSPRRGRKPQHF.

The genes are TRBV10-3 and TRBJ2-7; 8 bases are a match to TRBD2. The V and J ends lost 2 bases and 3 bases, in that order; junction bases with no gene match: 9. The CDR3 contains 16 residues. The germline CDR1 and CDR2 sequences are ENHRY and SYGVKD. This chain's CDR3 is CAISEPDPGLVYEQYF. The CDR3 nucleotides are TGTGCCATCAGTGAGCCCGACCCGGGACTAGTCTACGAGCAGTACTTC.

This clonotype was counted between two and nine times. The chain joins TRBV5-1 to TRBJ2-2; possibly TRBD2 for D (6 bases). The length of the CDR3 is 17 residues. The ends were cut back, 3 bases at V and 1 base at J, with 16 bases in the middle. The germline V gene has CDR1 SGHRS and CDR2 YFSETQ. The CDR3 DNA reads as TGCGCCAGCAGCTATAAATCCGGGAGTCTGAACACCGGGGAGCTGTTTTTT. Translated, it gives CASSYKSGSLNTGELFF.

This clonotype was recorded at least ten times. The chain uses TRBV7-9 and TRBJ2-2, with D possibly being TRBD2 (5 bases). The germline CDR1 and CDR2 sequences are SEHNR and FQNEAQ (reference sequence). V was cut by 1 base and J by 0 bases, with 9 bases left in between. The CDR3 consists of 16 residues. DNA for the CDR3: TGTGCCAGCAGCTTAGTCAGCGGCACGAACACCGGGGAGCTGTTTTTT. Its protein is CASSLVSGTNTGELFF.